This TCR beta chain emerged from a study of T cells in localized non-small cell lung cancer. Notes on the study in general: The highest T cell clonality was in uninvolved adjacent lung, above tumor. For the top 100 tumor clones, a median around 55 also appeared in adjacent lung. Heterogeneity stays possible, as sequencing covered only one tumor region.

This clone has only a few counts. Its specificity is unknown. Sequencing was performed with immunoSEQ multiplex PCR; in TCRdb, only in-frame clones are kept and a portion is missing. The data contain 100,000 to 150,000 clones, roughly 90% of them singletons. The V gene's germline CDR1 is LNHDA and CDR2 SQIVND (reference sequence). The germline V and J ends were trimmed by 5 bases and 2 bases, with 6 bases remaining between them. The CDR3 runs 12 residues. The sample here was peripheral blood, taken before any cancer treatment. This sequence joins TRBV19 and TRBJ1-1; no firm D call. The sequence was collected from a female donor older than 55 with stage I lung adenocarcinoma. CDR3 DNA: TGTGCCAGTAGTGCAGGAAACACTGAAGCTTTCTTT. This sequence encodes CASSAGNTEAFF.